A few counts support the clone carrying this TCR beta chain. The data were taken from a study of blood T cell repertoires in COVID-19. With 11 bases removed from V and 2 bases from J, the gap between germline ends came to 13 bases. CDR1 and CDR2 from the germline V gene are SNHLY and FYNNEI. The CDR3 length is 13 residues. Clones were sequenced by immunoSEQ multiplex PCR, and TCRdb holds only the in-frame ones, with some missing. This table holds about 62,000 clones, around four fifths found once. The sequencing input was peripheral blood. The V call is TRBV2, the J call TRBJ1-5; TRBD1 is a possible D gene (5 bases). The receptor comes from a human donor in a cohort sampled during active COVID-19. The DNA for the CDR3 is TGTGCCGGTGGAGGGGAACGCAATCAGCCCCAGCATTTT. This translates into CAGGGERNQPQHF.